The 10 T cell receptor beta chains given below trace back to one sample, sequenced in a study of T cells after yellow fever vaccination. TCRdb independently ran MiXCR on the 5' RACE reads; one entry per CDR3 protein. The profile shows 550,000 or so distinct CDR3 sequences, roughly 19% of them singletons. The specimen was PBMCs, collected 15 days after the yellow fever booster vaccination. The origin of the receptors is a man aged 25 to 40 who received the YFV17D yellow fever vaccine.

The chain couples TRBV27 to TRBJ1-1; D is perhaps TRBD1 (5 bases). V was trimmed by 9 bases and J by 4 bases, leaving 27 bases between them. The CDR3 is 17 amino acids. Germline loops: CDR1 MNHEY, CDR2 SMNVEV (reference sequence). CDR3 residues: CASRAEDTGWGGTEAFF. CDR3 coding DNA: TGTGCCAGTAGGGCGGAGGACACCGGCTGGGGGGGCACTGAAGCTTTCTTT.

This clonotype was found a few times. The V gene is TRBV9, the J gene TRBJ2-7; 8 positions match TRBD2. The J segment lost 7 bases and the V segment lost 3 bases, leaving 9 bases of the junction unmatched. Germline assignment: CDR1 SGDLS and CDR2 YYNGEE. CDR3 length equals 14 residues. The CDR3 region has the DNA TGTGCCAGCAGCGCTTCCGGGACTAGAGGAGAGCAGTACTTC. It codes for CASSASGTRGEQYF.

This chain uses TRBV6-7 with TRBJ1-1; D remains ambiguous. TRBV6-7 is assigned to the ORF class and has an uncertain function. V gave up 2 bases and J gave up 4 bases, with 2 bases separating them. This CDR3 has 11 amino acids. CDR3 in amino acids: CASSYITEAFF. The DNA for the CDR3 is TGTGCCAGCAGTTACATCACTGAAGCTTTCTTT.

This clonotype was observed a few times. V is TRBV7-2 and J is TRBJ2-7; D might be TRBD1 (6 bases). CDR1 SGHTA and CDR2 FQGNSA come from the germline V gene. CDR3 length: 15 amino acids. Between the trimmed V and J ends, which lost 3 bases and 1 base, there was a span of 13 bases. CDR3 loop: CASSFTGFGSYEQYF. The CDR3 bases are TGTGCCAGCAGCTTTACAGGGTTTGGGTCCTACGAGCAGTACTTC.

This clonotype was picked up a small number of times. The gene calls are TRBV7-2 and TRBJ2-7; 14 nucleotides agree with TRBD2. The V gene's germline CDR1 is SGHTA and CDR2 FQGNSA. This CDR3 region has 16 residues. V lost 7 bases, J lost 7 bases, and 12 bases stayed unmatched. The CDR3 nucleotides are TGTGCCAGCACCCACGTCGGGACTAGCGGGAGAGAGGAGCAGTACTTC. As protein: CASTHVGTSGREEQYF. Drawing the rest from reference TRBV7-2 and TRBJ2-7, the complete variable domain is GAGVSQSPSNKVTEKGKDVELRCDPISGHTALYWYRQSLGQGLEFLIYFQGNSAPDKSGLPSDRFSAERTGGSVSTLTIQRTQQEDSAVYLCASTHVGTSGREEQYFGPGTRLTVT.

CDR3: CSGDTLSEQYF. Written as DNA, the CDR3 is TGCTCAGGGGATACGCTTAGCGAGCAGTACTTC. The V gene is TRBV20-1, the J gene TRBJ2-7; D might be TRBD1 (6 bases). This CDR3 region has 11 residues. Germline CDR1 is DFQATT and CDR2 is SNEGSKA (reference sequence).

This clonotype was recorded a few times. The CDR3 DNA follows: TGTGCCAGCAGCTCCCGAATTGAGGCCTACGAGCAGTACTTC. Residues: CASSSRIEAYEQYF. The V call is TRBV5-5, the J call TRBJ2-7; D call uncertain. The CDR3 length is 14 residues. V was pared by 3 bases and J by 2 bases, with 12 bases between. Per germline, CDR1 SGHKS and CDR2 YYEKEE (reference sequence).

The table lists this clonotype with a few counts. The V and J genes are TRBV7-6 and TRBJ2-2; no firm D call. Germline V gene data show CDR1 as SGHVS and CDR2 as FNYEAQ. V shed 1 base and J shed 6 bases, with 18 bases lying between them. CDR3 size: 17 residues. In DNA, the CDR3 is TGTGCCAGCAGCTTAGTGGACCCCTCTTTGCGGTCCGGGGAGCTGTTTTTT. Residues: CASSLVDPSLRSGELFF. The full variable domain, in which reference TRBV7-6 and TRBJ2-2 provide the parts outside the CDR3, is GAGVSQSPRYKVTKRGQDVALRCDPISGHVSLYWYRQALGQGPEFLTYFNYEAQQDKSGLPNDRFSAERPEGSISTLTIQRTEQRDSAMYRCASSLVDPSLRSGELFFGEGSRLTVL.

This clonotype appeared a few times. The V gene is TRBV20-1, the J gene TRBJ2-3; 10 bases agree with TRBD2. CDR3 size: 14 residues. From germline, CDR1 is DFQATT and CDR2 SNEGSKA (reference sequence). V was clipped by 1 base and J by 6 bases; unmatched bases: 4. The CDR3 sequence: CSARGTSGLDTQYF. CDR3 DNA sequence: TGCAGTGCTAGAGGGACTAGCGGTCTGGATACGCAGTATTTT.

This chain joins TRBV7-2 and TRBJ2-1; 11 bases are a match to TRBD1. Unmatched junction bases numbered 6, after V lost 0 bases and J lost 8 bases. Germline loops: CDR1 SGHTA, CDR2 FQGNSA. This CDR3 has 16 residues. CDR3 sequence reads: CASSLARDRGSHEQFF. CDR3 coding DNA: TGTGCCAGCAGCTTAGCCCGGGACAGGGGGAGCCATGAGCAGTTCTTC.